The rows below give T cell receptor beta chains drawn from one sample of a study of OX40 agonist ivuxolimab in advanced cancers. Here immunoSEQ multiplex PCR was the method, and the copy in TCRdb shows in-frame clones only, minus some. The sample has tens of thousands of clones; 65% to 90% are singletons. This specimen consisted of CD4+ or CD8+ T cells sorted from blood, obtained in a trial of the OX40 agonist ivuxolimab. Every receptor here comes from an adult with an advanced solid tumor such as melanoma, head and neck, liver or kidney cancer. Each CDR3 is given with its conserved first and last residue. Fields, in order: J gene, V gene, CDR3 length, clone size, D gene, CDR3 protein, CDR3 DNA. The D gene is left open where the match is weak. Rows give clone size only sometimes, using once, few, many, or a class for an expanded clone.

J gene: TRBJ2-4
V gene: TRBV19
CDR3 length: 15
clone size: -
D gene: TRBD1
CDR3 protein: CASRNQGAGKNIQYF
CDR3 DNA: TGTGCCAGTAGGAACCAGGGGGCAGGGAAAAACATTCAGTACTTC

J gene: TRBJ1-1
V gene: TRBV5-8
CDR3 length: 14
clone size: -
D gene: TRBD1
CDR3 protein: CASSSQGARTEAFF
CDR3 DNA: TGTGCCAGCAGCTCACAGGGGGCGCGGACTGAAGCTTTCTTT

J gene: TRBJ1-6
V gene: TRBV7-2
CDR3 length: 15
clone size: -
D gene: -
CDR3 protein: CASSLVHGVNSPLHF
CDR3 DNA: TGTGCCAGCAGCTTGGTTCATGGGGTTAATTCACCCCTCCACTTT

J gene: TRBJ1-2
V gene: TRBV10-3
CDR3 length: 13
clone size: -
D gene: -
CDR3 protein: CAITPGDLGGYTF
CDR3 DNA: TGTGCCATCACCCCCGGGGACCTAGGAGGCTACACCTTC

J gene: TRBJ2-7
V gene: TRBV27
CDR3 length: 16
clone size: -
D gene: TRBD1
CDR3 protein: CASTLSSQGATYEQYF
CDR3 DNA: TGTGCCAGCACCCTATCGTCGCAGGGGGCGACCTACGAGCAGTACTTC

J gene: TRBJ2-7
V gene: TRBV10-3
CDR3 length: 14
clone size: -
D gene: TRBD2
CDR3 protein: CAISGLAGRYEQYF
CDR3 DNA: TGTGCCATCAGCGGACTAGCGGGAAGGTACGAGCAGTACTTC

J gene: TRBJ2-3
V gene: TRBV6-6
CDR3 length: 16
clone size: -
D gene: TRBD1
CDR3 protein: CASSYQGQTSTDTQYF
CDR3 DNA: TGTGCCAGCAGTTACCAGGGACAGACTAGCACAGATACGCAGTATTTT

J gene: TRBJ2-2
V gene: TRBV18
CDR3 length: 15
clone size: -
D gene: TRBD2
CDR3 protein: CASSLGTSDTGELFF
CDR3 DNA: TGTGCCAGCTCGCTGGGGACTAGCGACACCGGGGAGCTGTTTTTT

J gene: TRBJ2-7
V gene: TRBV29-1
CDR3 length: 14
clone size: -
D gene: -
CDR3 protein: CSVVGGGSFYEQYF
CDR3 DNA: TGCAGCGTTGTGGGCGGGGGCTCTTTTTACGAGCAGTACTTC

J gene: TRBJ1-4
V gene: TRBV4-1
CDR3 length: 14
clone size: -
D gene: TRBD1
CDR3 protein: CASSQGQGNEKLFF
CDR3 DNA: TGCGCCAGCAGCCAAGGACAGGGAAATGAAAAACTGTTTTTT

J gene: TRBJ2-5
V gene: TRBV18
CDR3 length: 13
clone size: -
D gene: -
CDR3 protein: CASSRANQETQYF
CDR3 DNA: TGTGCCAGCTCACGGGCCAACCAAGAGACCCAGTACTTC

J gene: TRBJ1-2
V gene: TRBV12-5
CDR3 length: 16
clone size: -
D gene: TRBD1
CDR3 protein: CASGLLGQGIRYGYTF
CDR3 DNA: TGTGCTAGTGGTTTACTCGGACAGGGGATTCGGTATGGCTACACCTTC

J gene: TRBJ2-1
V gene: TRBV5-1
CDR3 length: 14
clone size: -
D gene: TRBD2
CDR3 protein: CASRRTSGNNEQFF
CDR3 DNA: TGCGCCAGCAGACGGACTAGCGGGAACAATGAGCAGTTCTTC

J gene: TRBJ1-3
V gene: TRBV2
CDR3 length: 12
clone size: -
D gene: -
CDR3 protein: CASRRMENTIYF
CDR3 DNA: TGTGCCAGCAGAAGGATGGAAAACACCATATATTTT

J gene: TRBJ2-2
V gene: TRBV4-3
CDR3 length: 16
clone size: -
D gene: -
CDR3 protein: CASSQTEGAVTGELFF
CDR3 DNA: TGCGCCAGCAGCCAAACGGAGGGGGCTGTCACCGGGGAGCTGTTTTTT

J gene: TRBJ1-5
V gene: TRBV2
CDR3 length: 14
clone size: -
D gene: -
CDR3 protein: CASSGAKEGQPQHF
CDR3 DNA: TGTGCCAGCAGTGGGGCCAAAGAGGGTCAGCCCCAGCATTTT

J gene: TRBJ2-3
V gene: TRBV2
CDR3 length: 14
clone size: -
D gene: TRBD1
CDR3 protein: CASSATTGRDTQYF
CDR3 DNA: TGTGCCAGCAGTGCAACGACAGGGAGAGATACGCAGTATTTT

J gene: TRBJ2-1
V gene: TRBV21-1
CDR3 length: 17
clone size: -
D gene: -
CDR3 protein: CASSTRLGSGGVNEQFF
CDR3 DNA: TGTGCCAGCAGCACCCGGTTGGGAAGCGGGGGGGTCAATGAGCAGTTCTTC

J gene: TRBJ2-2
V gene: TRBV4-1
CDR3 length: 15
clone size: -
D gene: -
CDR3 protein: CASSRQELNTGELFF
CDR3 DNA: TGCGCCAGCAGCCGACAGGAGCTGAACACCGGGGAGCTGTTTTTT

J gene: TRBJ1-2
V gene: TRBV6-1
CDR3 length: 14
clone size: -
D gene: -
CDR3 protein: CASRSRGANYGYTF
CDR3 DNA: TGTGCCAGCAGATCCAGGGGAGCTAACTATGGCTACACCTTC

J gene: TRBJ2-1
V gene: TRBV2
CDR3 length: 13
clone size: -
D gene: -
CDR3 protein: CASSGRQDNEQFF
CDR3 DNA: TGTGCCAGCAGTGGGCGTCAGGACAATGAGCAGTTCTTC

J gene: TRBJ1-1
V gene: TRBV7-6
CDR3 length: 15
clone size: -
D gene: -
CDR3 protein: CASSISSQMNTEAFF
CDR3 DNA: TGTGCCAGCAGCATATCTTCACAGATGAACACTGAAGCTTTCTTT

J gene: TRBJ2-1
V gene: TRBV30
CDR3 length: 14
clone size: -
D gene: -
CDR3 protein: CAWGPGLETHEQFF
CDR3 DNA: TGTGCCTGGGGGCCGGGTTTAGAGACCCATGAGCAGTTCTTC

J gene: TRBJ2-5
V gene: TRBV7-2
CDR3 length: 14
clone size: -
D gene: -
CDR3 protein: CASSLTGGRETQYF
CDR3 DNA: TGTGCCAGCAGCTTAACCGGGGGGCGGGAGACCCAGTACTTC

J gene: TRBJ1-1
V gene: TRBV11-2
CDR3 length: 15
clone size: -
D gene: -
CDR3 protein: CASSLNTVMNTEAFF
CDR3 DNA: TGTGCCAGCAGCCTAAATACAGTCATGAACACTGAAGCTTTCTTT

J gene: TRBJ1-5
V gene: TRBV11-2
CDR3 length: 14
clone size: -
D gene: -
CDR3 protein: CASSLDRGAQPQHF
CDR3 DNA: TGTGCCAGCAGCTTAGACAGGGGAGCTCAGCCCCAGCATTTT

J gene: TRBJ1-6
V gene: TRBV19
CDR3 length: 16
clone size: -
D gene: TRBD1
CDR3 protein: CASSRTGPSYNSPLHF
CDR3 DNA: TGTGCCAGTAGTAGGACAGGGCCCTCCTATAATTCACCCCTCCACTTT

J gene: TRBJ1-6
V gene: TRBV7-2
CDR3 length: 16
clone size: -
D gene: TRBD1
CDR3 protein: CASSSASGTENSPLHF
CDR3 DNA: TGTGCCAGCAGCTCAGCCTCCGGGACAGAAAATTCACCCCTCCACTTT

J gene: TRBJ1-6
V gene: TRBV7-2
CDR3 length: 16
clone size: -
D gene: TRBD1
CDR3 protein: CASSPQTGGADSPLHF
CDR3 DNA: TGTGCCAGCAGCCCGCAGACAGGGGGAGCGGATTCACCCCTCCACTTT

J gene: TRBJ1-5
V gene: TRBV19
CDR3 length: 13
clone size: -
D gene: -
CDR3 protein: CASSQQSNQPQHF
CDR3 DNA: TGTGCCAGTAGTCAACAAAGCAATCAGCCCCAGCATTTT

J gene: TRBJ1-6
V gene: TRBV19
CDR3 length: 13
clone size: -
D gene: -
CDR3 protein: CASRSGGDSPLHF
CDR3 DNA: TGTGCCAGTAGGTCCGGAGGGGATTCACCCCTCCACTTT

J gene: TRBJ2-5
V gene: TRBV5-1
CDR3 length: 14
clone size: -
D gene: -
CDR3 protein: CASSLIPSQETQYF
CDR3 DNA: TGCGCCAGCAGCTTGATTCCGAGTCAAGAGACCCAGTACTTC

J gene: TRBJ2-6
V gene: TRBV27
CDR3 length: 17
clone size: -
D gene: -
CDR3 protein: CASSSHQGAYGADVLTF
CDR3 DNA: TGTGCCAGCAGTTCCCATCAAGGGGCTTATGGGGCCGACGTCCTGACTTTC

J gene: TRBJ2-3
V gene: TRBV6-1
CDR3 length: 15
clone size: -
D gene: -
CDR3 protein: CASRGRTASTDTQYF
CDR3 DNA: TGTGCCAGCAGAGGACGGACGGCTAGCACAGATACGCAGTATTTT

J gene: TRBJ2-7
V gene: TRBV4-1
CDR3 length: 13
clone size: -
D gene: -
CDR3 protein: CASSQGTEYEQYF
CDR3 DNA: TGCGCCAGCAGCCAAGGAACAGAATACGAGCAGTACTTC

J gene: TRBJ1-1
V gene: TRBV5-1
CDR3 length: 13
clone size: -
D gene: -
CDR3 protein: CASRGYADTEAFF
CDR3 DNA: TGCGCCAGCAGAGGGTACGCGGACACTGAAGCTTTCTTT

J gene: TRBJ2-7
V gene: TRBV7-2
CDR3 length: 13
clone size: -
D gene: -
CDR3 protein: CASSFTGNHEQYF
CDR3 DNA: TGTGCCAGCAGCTTTACAGGGAACCACGAGCAGTACTTC

J gene: TRBJ1-2
V gene: TRBV19
CDR3 length: 10
clone size: -
D gene: TRBD1
CDR3 protein: CASGRDRGTF
CDR3 DNA: TGTGCCAGTGGCCGGGACAGGGGCACCTTC

J gene: TRBJ2-7
V gene: TRBV5-1
CDR3 length: 15
clone size: once
D gene: TRBD1
CDR3 protein: CASSPHRQGSYEQYF
CDR3 DNA: TGCGCCAGCAGCCCACACCGACAGGGATCCTACGAGCAGTACTTC

J gene: TRBJ2-7
V gene: TRBV7-2
CDR3 length: 15
clone size: -
D gene: -
CDR3 protein: CASSFRDSRGYEQYF
CDR3 DNA: TGTGCCAGCAGCTTCAGGGACTCGAGGGGCTACGAGCAGTACTTC

J gene: TRBJ1-2
V gene: TRBV6-6
CDR3 length: 13
clone size: -
D gene: TRBD1
CDR3 protein: CASRTTGSYGYTF
CDR3 DNA: TGTGCCAGCAGGACGACAGGGAGCTATGGCTACACCTTC

J gene: TRBJ2-7
V gene: TRBV7-9
CDR3 length: 13
clone size: -
D gene: TRBD1
CDR3 protein: CASNPQGTYEQYF
CDR3 DNA: TGTGCCAGCAACCCACAGGGGACCTACGAGCAGTACTTC